Listed below are T cell receptor beta chains from one sample, sequenced in a study of blood T cell repertoires in COVID-19. Data came from immunoSEQ multiplex PCR; TCRdb stores just in-frame clones and leaves some out. The top ten clones hold about 2.3% of a sample with roughly 150,000 clones, about nine tenths of them seen once. What was sequenced was peripheral blood. The source of these receptors is a man between 18 and 29 years old with acute or convalescent COVID-19. Each CDR3 is given with its conserved first and last residue. D genes are given only for firm matches. Only part of the rows carry a size: once, few, many, or a class if the clone is expanded.

clone size: -; V gene: TRBV18; J gene: TRBJ1-2; D gene: TRBD1; CDR3 protein: CASSPGQGDYGYTF; CDR3 DNA: TGTGCCAGCTCACCCGGACAGGGCGACTATGGCTACACCTTC
clone size: -; V gene: TRBV9; J gene: TRBJ2-3; D gene: TRBD2; CDR3 protein: CASSQGPTLAATQYF; CDR3 DNA: TGTGCCAGCAGCCAGGGACCGACTCTAGCGGCTACGCAGTATTTT
clone size: -; V gene: TRBV5-4; J gene: TRBJ2-1; D gene: -; CDR3 protein: CASSGLRGNNEQFF; CDR3 DNA: TGTGCCAGCAGCGGTCTACGCGGGAACAATGAGCAGTTCTTC
clone size: -; V gene: TRBV19; J gene: TRBJ2-5; D gene: TRBD2; CDR3 protein: CASSISGGVGETQYF; CDR3 DNA: TGTGCCAGTAGTATATCGGGGGGAGTGGGAGAGACCCAGTACTTC
clone size: -; V gene: TRBV9; J gene: TRBJ2-3; D gene: TRBD1; CDR3 protein: CASSVGQGSDTQYF; CDR3 DNA: TGTGCCAGCAGCGTCGGACAGGGGTCAGATACGCAGTATTTT
clone size: -; V gene: TRBV6-1; J gene: TRBJ2-4; D gene: -; CDR3 protein: CASSDRLRKNIQYF; CDR3 DNA: TGTGCCAGCAGTGACAGGCTACGGAAAAACATTCAGTACTTC
clone size: few; V gene: TRBV25-1; J gene: TRBJ2-2; D gene: -; CDR3 protein: CATMGLGELFF; CDR3 DNA: TGTGCCACTATGGGGCTCGGGGAGCTGTTTTTT
clone size: -; V gene: TRBV30; J gene: TRBJ2-7; D gene: -; CDR3 protein: CAWIPGQVSYEQYF; CDR3 DNA: TGTGCCTGGATTCCTGGACAAGTCTCCTACGAGCAGTACTTC
clone size: -; V gene: TRBV14; J gene: TRBJ1-1; D gene: -; CDR3 protein: CASSQDRTAMNTEAFF; CDR3 DNA: TGTGCCAGCAGCCAAGATCGAACAGCTATGAACACTGAAGCTTTCTTT
clone size: -; V gene: TRBV3-1/TRBV3-2; J gene: TRBJ2-3; D gene: -; CDR3 protein: CASSHGDGGDTQYF; CDR3 DNA: TGTGCCAGCAGCCATGGGGACGGAGGGGATACGCAGTATTTT
clone size: -; V gene: TRBV7-9; J gene: TRBJ1-5; D gene: -; CDR3 protein: CASSLALTGNSNQPQHF; CDR3 DNA: TGTGCCAGCAGCTTAGCGCTAACAGGGAATAGCAATCAGCCCCAGCATTTT
clone size: -; V gene: TRBV3-1/TRBV3-2; J gene: TRBJ2-5; D gene: TRBD2; CDR3 protein: CASSQDTPLGAGDSETQYF; CDR3 DNA: TGTGCCAGCAGCCAAGATACCCCTCTGGGAGCGGGGGACTCGGAGACCCAGTACTTC
clone size: -; V gene: TRBV5-1; J gene: TRBJ2-1; D gene: TRBD1; CDR3 protein: CASSLAGTGVEEQFF; CDR3 DNA: TGCGCCAGCAGCTTGGCCGGGACAGGGGTAGAGGAGCAGTTCTTC
clone size: -; V gene: TRBV12-3/TRBV12-4; J gene: TRBJ1-5; D gene: -; CDR3 protein: CASSGVFRQPQHF; CDR3 DNA: TGTGCCAGCTCAGGGGTATTCAGACAGCCCCAGCATTTT
clone size: -; V gene: TRBV7-9; J gene: TRBJ2-7; D gene: TRBD1; CDR3 protein: CASSHRQGITYEQYF; CDR3 DNA: TGTGCCAGCAGCCACCGACAGGGGATAACCTACGAGCAGTACTTC
clone size: -; V gene: TRBV27; J gene: TRBJ2-1; D gene: TRBD2; CDR3 protein: CASSYPGGRSSYNEQFF; CDR3 DNA: TGTGCCAGCAGTTACCCGGGGGGGCGGAGCTCCTACAATGAGCAGTTCTTC
clone size: -; V gene: TRBV4-1; J gene: TRBJ2-4; D gene: -; CDR3 protein: CASSQALTGMGKNIQYF; CDR3 DNA: TGCGCCAGCAGCCAAGCCCTCACAGGGATGGGGAAAAACATTCAGTACTTC
clone size: -; V gene: TRBV11-2; J gene: TRBJ2-3; D gene: -; CDR3 protein: CASSDGSWADTQYF; CDR3 DNA: TGTGCCAGCTCAGACGGGAGTTGGGCAGATACGCAGTATTTT
clone size: -; V gene: TRBV30; J gene: TRBJ2-1; D gene: -; CDR3 protein: CAWKSPSSYNEQFF; CDR3 DNA: TGTGCCTGGAAATCCCCTAGCTCCTACAATGAGCAGTTCTTC
clone size: -; V gene: TRBV5-1; J gene: TRBJ2-7; D gene: -; CDR3 protein: CASSLQGNSYEQYF; CDR3 DNA: TGCGCCAGCAGCTTACAGGGAAACTCCTACGAGCAGTACTTC
clone size: -; V gene: TRBV11-2; J gene: TRBJ2-3; D gene: TRBD2; CDR3 protein: CASSVTGGADTQYF; CDR3 DNA: TGTGCCAGCAGCGTTACGGGAGGTGCGGATACGCAGTATTTT
clone size: -; V gene: TRBV12-5; J gene: TRBJ2-4; D gene: TRBD1; CDR3 protein: CASGWGTGGLSVSKNIQYF; CDR3 DNA: TGTGCTAGTGGTTGGGGGACAGGGGGCCTGAGTGTGAGCAAAAACATTCAGTACTTC
clone size: -; V gene: TRBV29-1; J gene: TRBJ1-1; D gene: -; CDR3 protein: CSVDFRQAMNTEAFF; CDR3 DNA: TGCAGCGTTGATTTCCGACAGGCCATGAACACTGAAGCTTTCTTT
clone size: -; V gene: TRBV2; J gene: TRBJ1-1; D gene: -; CDR3 protein: CASSKHRDGGATEAFF; CDR3 DNA: TGTGCCAGCAGCAAACACAGGGATGGTGGTGCCACTGAAGCTTTCTTT
clone size: -; V gene: TRBV11-2; J gene: TRBJ1-1; D gene: -; CDR3 protein: CASMYAVGNTEAFF; CDR3 DNA: TGTGCCAGCATGTATGCGGTGGGGAACACTGAAGCTTTCTTT
clone size: -; V gene: TRBV3-1/TRBV3-2; J gene: TRBJ1-2; D gene: TRBD1; CDR3 protein: CASSNTLDRGNGYTF; CDR3 DNA: TGTGCCAGCAGCAATACCCTTGACAGGGGAAATGGCTACACCTTC
clone size: -; V gene: TRBV14; J gene: TRBJ2-3; D gene: -; CDR3 protein: CASSQMAGPRADTQYF; CDR3 DNA: TGTGCCAGCAGCCAAATGGCGGGACCGCGGGCAGATACGCAGTATTTT
clone size: -; V gene: TRBV4-1; J gene: TRBJ1-1; D gene: -; CDR3 protein: CASSQKGAGENTEAFF; CDR3 DNA: TGCGCCAGCAGCCAAAAAGGGGCAGGGGAGAACACTGAAGCTTTCTTT
clone size: -; V gene: TRBV28; J gene: TRBJ1-6; D gene: -; CDR3 protein: CASSPRGNSPLHF; CDR3 DNA: TGTGCCAGCAGTCCGCGGGGGAATTCACCCCTCCACTTT
clone size: -; V gene: TRBV27; J gene: TRBJ1-6; D gene: TRBD1; CDR3 protein: CASSPRQGRNSPLHF; CDR3 DNA: TGTGCCAGCAGTCCCCGACAGGGACGGAATTCACCCCTCCACTTT
clone size: -; V gene: TRBV7-2; J gene: TRBJ2-7; D gene: TRBD1; CDR3 protein: CASSLVGGQPPEQYF; CDR3 DNA: TGTGCCAGCAGCTTAGTAGGGGGACAGCCCCCCGAGCAGTACTTC
clone size: -; V gene: TRBV27; J gene: TRBJ2-5; D gene: -; CDR3 protein: CASSFYGHGTQYF; CDR3 DNA: TGTGCCAGCAGTTTTTATGGACACGGGACCCAGTACTTC
clone size: -; V gene: TRBV4-2; J gene: TRBJ2-7; D gene: TRBD1; CDR3 protein: CASSQFEQGHYEQYF; CDR3 DNA: TGTGCCAGCAGCCAATTTGAACAGGGGCACTACGAGCAGTACTTC
clone size: -; V gene: TRBV7-9; J gene: TRBJ1-1; D gene: -; CDR3 protein: CASSLGSGVAFF; CDR3 DNA: TGTGCCAGCAGCTTAGGCAGCGGGGTAGCTTTCTTT
clone size: -; V gene: TRBV9; J gene: TRBJ1-4; D gene: TRBD1; CDR3 protein: CASSVAPDRRPNEKLFF; CDR3 DNA: TGTGCCAGCAGCGTAGCTCCGGACAGGAGGCCTAATGAAAAACTGTTTTTT
clone size: -; V gene: TRBV9; J gene: TRBJ1-2; D gene: TRBD1; CDR3 protein: CASTVGQHYGYTF; CDR3 DNA: TGTGCCAGCACCGTGGGACAGCACTATGGCTACACCTTC
clone size: -; V gene: TRBV6-1; J gene: TRBJ2-3; D gene: -; CDR3 protein: CASSGLGGGGTDTQYF; CDR3 DNA: TGTGCCAGCAGTGGCCTGGGGGGTGGGGGCACAGATACGCAGTATTTT
clone size: -; V gene: TRBV29-1; J gene: TRBJ1-1; D gene: TRBD1; CDR3 protein: CSVRQGGTEAFF; CDR3 DNA: TGCAGCGTCAGACAGGGGGGCACTGAAGCTTTCTTT
clone size: -; V gene: TRBV19; J gene: TRBJ1-2; D gene: -; CDR3 protein: CASHLGAGGAYGYTF; CDR3 DNA: TGTGCCAGTCATCTGGGGGCGGGGGGCGCCTATGGCTACACCTTC
clone size: -; V gene: TRBV10-1; J gene: TRBJ1-1; D gene: TRBD1; CDR3 protein: CASSGGQGWTEAFF; CDR3 DNA: TGCGCCAGCAGTGGTGGACAGGGTTGGACTGAAGCTTTCTTT
clone size: once; V gene: TRBV27; J gene: TRBJ2-2; D gene: TRBD1; CDR3 protein: CASSLLGTDTGELFF; CDR3 DNA: TGTGCCAGCAGTTTACTTGGGACAGACACCGGGGAGCTGTTTTTT
clone size: -; V gene: TRBV5-1; J gene: TRBJ2-5; D gene: -; CDR3 protein: CASSSGAWGQGFGETQYF; CDR3 DNA: TGCGCCAGCAGCTCCGGCGCATGGGGGCAGGGGTTCGGGGAGACCCAGTACTTC
clone size: -; V gene: TRBV2; J gene: TRBJ1-4; D gene: -; CDR3 protein: CASTGGIDPRGTNEKLFF; CDR3 DNA: TGTGCCAGCACCGGAGGGATCGACCCCCGGGGGACTAATGAAAAACTGTTTTTT
clone size: -; V gene: TRBV6-5; J gene: TRBJ2-1; D gene: -; CDR3 protein: CASSSGGGYNEQFF; CDR3 DNA: TGTGCCAGCAGTTCAGGAGGAGGGTACAATGAGCAGTTCTTC
clone size: -; V gene: TRBV5-4; J gene: TRBJ2-3; D gene: TRBD2; CDR3 protein: CASSLETSGVRDTQYF; CDR3 DNA: TGTGCCAGCAGCTTGGAGACTAGCGGGGTTCGGGATACGCAGTATTTT
clone size: -; V gene: TRBV5-1; J gene: TRBJ1-1; D gene: -; CDR3 protein: CASSTSPGGVGTEAFF; CDR3 DNA: TGCGCCAGCAGCACCTCCCCCGGGGGGGTTGGCACTGAAGCTTTCTTT
clone size: -; V gene: TRBV11-3; J gene: TRBJ2-3; D gene: TRBD2; CDR3 protein: CASSSGRASGRALSADTQYF; CDR3 DNA: TGTGCCAGCAGCTCAGGGAGGGCTAGCGGGAGGGCCCTTTCGGCAGATACGCAGTATTTT
clone size: -; V gene: TRBV15; J gene: TRBJ1-3; D gene: -; CDR3 protein: CATSGEGKTSGNTIYF; CDR3 DNA: TGTGCCACCAGCGGGGAGGGGAAAACCTCTGGAAACACCATATATTTT
clone size: -; V gene: TRBV10-2; J gene: TRBJ2-7; D gene: -; CDR3 protein: CASSERGSYEQYF; CDR3 DNA: TGCGCCAGCAGTGAGAGGGGCAGCTACGAGCAGTACTTC
clone size: -; V gene: TRBV28; J gene: TRBJ2-2; D gene: -; CDR3 protein: CASSFRPDTNTGELFF; CDR3 DNA: TGTGCCAGCAGTTTTCGGCCGGACACGAACACCGGGGAGCTGTTTTTT
clone size: once; V gene: TRBV7-9; J gene: TRBJ2-3; D gene: TRBD2; CDR3 protein: CASSLASSGGYLTDTQYF; CDR3 DNA: TGTGCCAGCAGCTTAGCGTCTAGCGGGGGCTATTTAACAGATACGCAGTATTTT
clone size: -; V gene: TRBV27; J gene: TRBJ2-1; D gene: TRBD2; CDR3 protein: CASSSPSGFYNEQFF; CDR3 DNA: TGTGCCAGCAGTTCCCCTAGCGGATTCTACAATGAGCAGTTCTTC
clone size: -; V gene: TRBV19; J gene: TRBJ1-4; D gene: -; CDR3 protein: CASSSRRGATNEKLFF; CDR3 DNA: TGTGCCAGTAGTAGCCGCCGGGGGGCAACTAATGAAAAACTGTTTTTT
clone size: -; V gene: TRBV15; J gene: TRBJ2-4; D gene: TRBD2; CDR3 protein: CATSRVREGGNIQYF; CDR3 DNA: TGTGCCACCAGCAGAGTCCGGGAGGGGGGAAACATTCAGTACTTC
clone size: -; V gene: TRBV30; J gene: TRBJ1-2; D gene: TRBD1; CDR3 protein: CAWARQGAGGYTF; CDR3 DNA: TGTGCCTGGGCCCGACAGGGGGCGGGAGGCTACACCTTC
clone size: -; V gene: TRBV30; J gene: TRBJ1-3; D gene: -; CDR3 protein: CAWSRYRASGNTIYF; CDR3 DNA: TGTGCCTGGAGTCGGTACAGGGCCTCTGGAAACACCATATATTTT
clone size: -; V gene: TRBV5-1; J gene: TRBJ2-7; D gene: -; CDR3 protein: CASSPPDITYEQYF; CDR3 DNA: TGCGCCAGCAGCCCACCGGACATTACCTACGAGCAGTACTTC